A selection of T cell receptor beta chains follows, all from one sample in a study of T cells in Graves' hyperthyroidism and ophthalmopathy. From the multiplex PCR reads, TCRdb called clonotypes with MiXCR, one entry per CDR3 protein. Here the sample spans a few hundred thousand distinct CDR3 sequences, around a sixth being singletons. The material sequenced was blood. These receptor sequences come from a woman aged 30 to 39 with Graves' hyperthyroidism. CDR3s include the opening cysteine and the closing phenylalanine or tryptophan. D genes are given only for firm matches. For some rows the clone size is stated as once, few or many, or as a class when expanded; others skip it.

d_gene: TRBD1; v_gene: TRBV12-3/TRBV12-4; j_gene: TRBJ2-1; abundance: many; CDR3aa: CASSSFGTGLFF; CDR3nt: TGTGCCAGCAGTTCCTTCGGGACAGGGCTGTTCTTC
d_gene: -; v_gene: TRBV30; j_gene: TRBJ2-7; abundance: many; CDR3aa: CASRVSYEQYF; CDR3nt: TGTGCCTCGCGGGTTTCCTACGAGCAGTACTTC
d_gene: TRBD1; v_gene: TRBV2; j_gene: TRBJ1-1; abundance: -; CDR3aa: CASTADRATEAFF; CDR3nt: TGTGCCAGCACCGCAGACAGGGCCACTGAAGCTTTCTTT
d_gene: -; v_gene: TRBV5-1; j_gene: TRBJ1-1; abundance: many; CDR3aa: CASSLTGATTEAFF; CDR3nt: TGCGCCAGCAGTCTAACGGGGGCGACAACTGAAGCTTTCTTT
d_gene: TRBD1; v_gene: TRBV11-2; j_gene: TRBJ1-5; abundance: many; CDR3aa: CASSLDRGLNQPQHF; CDR3nt: TGTGCCAGCAGCTTGGACAGGGGGCTCAATCAGCCCCAGCATTTT
d_gene: TRBD1; v_gene: TRBV19; j_gene: TRBJ1-5; abundance: few; CDR3aa: CASSISQGAQPQHF; CDR3nt: TGTGCCAGTAGTATAAGTCAGGGGGCTCAGCCCCAGCATTTT
d_gene: TRBD2; v_gene: TRBV6-2/TRBV6-3; j_gene: TRBJ2-2; abundance: -; CDR3aa: CASSYKRAGGLTGELFF; CDR3nt: TGTGCCAGCAGTTACAAGAGGGCGGGAGGATTGACCGGGGAGCTGTTTTTT
d_gene: -; v_gene: TRBV27; j_gene: TRBJ2-7; abundance: few; CDR3aa: CASSFPGTLIYEQYF; CDR3nt: TGTGCCAGCAGTTTCCCTGGGACTCTCATCTACGAGCAGTACTTC
d_gene: TRBD1; v_gene: TRBV28; j_gene: TRBJ2-3; abundance: many; CDR3aa: CASSLSSGGWDTQYF; CDR3nt: TGTGCCAGCAGTTTGTCGTCAGGGGGCTGGGATACGCAGTATTTT
d_gene: TRBD2; v_gene: TRBV27; j_gene: TRBJ2-1; abundance: -; CDR3aa: CASSLWTSGSSYNEQFF; CDR3nt: TGTGCCAGCAGTTTATGGACTAGCGGGAGTTCTTACAATGAGCAGTTCTTC
d_gene: -; v_gene: TRBV12-3/TRBV12-4; j_gene: TRBJ1-1; abundance: few; CDR3aa: CASSPHEVTEAFF; CDR3nt: TGTGCCAGCAGTCCTCATGAAGTCACTGAAGCTTTCTTT
d_gene: TRBD2; v_gene: TRBV5-1; j_gene: TRBJ2-3; abundance: many; CDR3aa: CASSLSGSSGTDTQYF; CDR3nt: TGCGCCAGCAGCTTGAGCGGCTCTAGCGGGACAGATACGCAGTATTTT
d_gene: TRBD2; v_gene: TRBV15; j_gene: TRBJ2-3; abundance: many; CDR3aa: CATSRGISGGTDTQYF; CDR3nt: TGTGCCACCAGCAGAGGGATTAGCGGGGGCACAGATACGCAGTATTTT
d_gene: -; v_gene: TRBV9; j_gene: TRBJ2-3; abundance: many; CDR3aa: CASSVPQGGTADTQYF; CDR3nt: TGTGCCAGCAGCGTCCCACAGGGGGGGACAGCAGATACGCAGTATTTT
d_gene: -; v_gene: TRBV7-9; j_gene: TRBJ2-3; abundance: many; CDR3aa: CASSPTGADTQYF; CDR3nt: TGTGCCAGCAGTCCCACCGGGGCAGATACGCAGTATTTT
d_gene: TRBD2; v_gene: TRBV28; j_gene: TRBJ2-1; abundance: many; CDR3aa: CACSPRIAGFYNEQFF; CDR3nt: TGTGCCTGCAGCCCCAGAATAGCGGGTTTCTACAATGAGCAGTTCTTC
d_gene: TRBD2; v_gene: TRBV7-2; j_gene: TRBJ2-4; abundance: many; CDR3aa: CASEGREGLKNIQYF; CDR3nt: TGTGCCAGCGAGGGGCGGGAGGGCCTTAAAAACATTCAGTACTTC
d_gene: -; v_gene: TRBV7-3; j_gene: TRBJ2-5; abundance: many; CDR3aa: CASSFDGRRQETQYF; CDR3nt: TGTGCCAGCAGCTTCGACGGTCGTCGGCAAGAGACCCAGTACTTC
d_gene: -; v_gene: TRBV9; j_gene: TRBJ2-3; abundance: -; CDR3aa: CASSEPPAADTQYF; CDR3nt: TGTGCCAGCAGCGAGCCCCCTGCGGCAGATACGCAGTATTTT
d_gene: TRBD2; v_gene: TRBV11-1; j_gene: TRBJ2-7; abundance: many; CDR3aa: CASSFETSFYEQYF; CDR3nt: TGTGCCAGCAGCTTTGAGACTAGCTTCTACGAGCAGTACTTC
d_gene: -; v_gene: TRBV13; j_gene: TRBJ2-2; abundance: many; CDR3aa: CASSLEALAGTGELFF; CDR3nt: TGTGCCAGCAGCTTAGAAGCTCTAGCCGGCACCGGGGAGCTGTTTTTT
d_gene: -; v_gene: TRBV7-2; j_gene: TRBJ1-2; abundance: many; CDR3aa: CASSLYRTNYGYTF; CDR3nt: TGTGCCAGCAGCTTGTACAGGACAAACTATGGCTACACCTTC
d_gene: -; v_gene: TRBV6-1; j_gene: TRBJ1-2; abundance: -; CDR3aa: CASGREGDPNYGYTF; CDR3nt: TGTGCCAGCGGCCGGGAGGGAGATCCTAACTATGGCTACACCTTC
d_gene: -; v_gene: TRBV28; j_gene: TRBJ1-1; abundance: many; CDR3aa: CASSLQAGPMNTEAFF; CDR3nt: TGTGCCAGCAGTTTACAGGCAGGACCCATGAACACTGAAGCTTTCTTT
d_gene: TRBD1; v_gene: TRBV6-4; j_gene: TRBJ2-3; abundance: -; CDR3aa: CASSDDGPGTGLADTQYF; CDR3nt: TGTGCCAGCAGTGACGACGGCCCCGGGACAGGGCTTGCAGATACGCAGTATTTT
d_gene: TRBD2; v_gene: TRBV2; j_gene: TRBJ2-5; abundance: many; CDR3aa: CAIQFTSGMQTQYF; CDR3nt: TGTGCCATCCAGTTTACTAGCGGGATGCAGACCCAGTACTTC
d_gene: -; v_gene: TRBV28; j_gene: TRBJ2-5; abundance: -; CDR3aa: CASSFGAGNQETQYF; CDR3nt: TGTGCCAGCAGTTTTGGCGCGGGTAACCAAGAGACCCAGTACTTC
d_gene: -; v_gene: TRBV4-2; j_gene: TRBJ2-7; abundance: few; CDR3aa: CASSPKVGLSEGRGNEQYF; CDR3nt: TGTGCCAGCAGCCCCAAAGTCGGGTTATCTGAGGGGAGAGGGAACGAGCAGTACTTC
d_gene: TRBD2; v_gene: TRBV11-2; j_gene: TRBJ2-3; abundance: -; CDR3aa: CASSPTLAGGPISTDTQYF; CDR3nt: TGTGCCAGCAGCCCCACCCTGGCGGGAGGGCCGATAAGCACAGATACGCAGTATTTT
d_gene: TRBD1; v_gene: TRBV3-1; j_gene: TRBJ2-3; abundance: few; CDR3aa: CASQGVWTDTQYF; CDR3nt: TGTGCCAGCCAGGGGGTCTGGACAGATACGCAGTATTTT
d_gene: TRBD2; v_gene: TRBV6-1; j_gene: TRBJ2-7; abundance: few; CDR3aa: CASSPWTSEPEQYF; CDR3nt: TGTGCCAGCAGTCCCTGGACTAGCGAGCCCGAGCAGTACTTC
d_gene: -; v_gene: TRBV2; j_gene: TRBJ1-6; abundance: many; CDR3aa: CASSEPPSPLHF; CDR3nt: TGTGCCAGCAGTGAGCCCCCTTCACCCCTCCACTTT
d_gene: -; v_gene: TRBV6-1; j_gene: TRBJ2-6; abundance: few; CDR3aa: CASSSTVGSNGANVLTF; CDR3nt: TGTGCCAGCAGTTCTACGGTCGGGTCGAACGGGGCCAACGTCCTGACTTTC
d_gene: -; v_gene: TRBV9; j_gene: TRBJ2-3; abundance: few; CDR3aa: CASSVTVADTDTQYF; CDR3nt: TGTGCCAGCAGCGTCACAGTGGCCGACACAGATACGCAGTATTTT
d_gene: TRBD2; v_gene: TRBV12-3/TRBV12-4; j_gene: TRBJ2-3; abundance: many; CDR3aa: CASRPLAERDTQYF; CDR3nt: TGTGCCAGCAGACCTCTAGCGGAGCGAGATACGCAGTATTTT
d_gene: -; v_gene: TRBV3-1; j_gene: TRBJ1-4; abundance: many; CDR3aa: CASSPRRDNEKLFF; CDR3nt: TGTGCCAGCAGCCCCCGGCGAGATAATGAAAAACTGTTTTTT
d_gene: TRBD2; v_gene: TRBV7-3; j_gene: TRBJ2-1; abundance: many; CDR3aa: CASSPSSGRSSYNEQFF; CDR3nt: TGTGCCAGCAGCCCTAGTAGCGGGAGGAGCTCCTACAATGAGCAGTTCTTC
d_gene: TRBD2; v_gene: TRBV20-1; j_gene: TRBJ2-1; abundance: many; CDR3aa: CSARGLAYMDEQFF; CDR3nt: TGCAGTGCTAGGGGACTAGCTTATATGGATGAGCAGTTCTTC
d_gene: -; v_gene: TRBV20-1; j_gene: TRBJ1-2; abundance: many; CDR3aa: CSALLGGAFYGYTF; CDR3nt: TGCAGTGCCCTACTTGGGGGCGCCTTCTATGGCTACACCTTC
d_gene: TRBD1; v_gene: TRBV19; j_gene: TRBJ1-1; abundance: -; CDR3aa: CASSSGDRVDLNTEAFF; CDR3nt: TGTGCCAGTTCTTCCGGGGACAGGGTAGATCTGAACACTGAAGCTTTCTTT
d_gene: -; v_gene: TRBV11-2; j_gene: TRBJ2-1; abundance: few; CDR3aa: CASSQRLEQFF; CDR3nt: TGTGCCAGCAGCCAGAGATTGGAGCAGTTCTTC
d_gene: TRBD1; v_gene: TRBV6-1; j_gene: TRBJ1-4; abundance: -; CDR3aa: CASSRTGGKLFF; CDR3nt: TGTGCCAGCAGCCGGACAGGGGGAAAACTGTTTTTT
d_gene: -; v_gene: TRBV28; j_gene: TRBJ2-1; abundance: many; CDR3aa: CASILTNQRDEQFF; CDR3nt: TGTGCCAGCATTTTGACTAACCAGAGGGATGAGCAGTTCTTC
d_gene: -; v_gene: TRBV5-1; j_gene: TRBJ2-7; abundance: few; CDR3aa: CASRRTTGSEQYF; CDR3nt: TGCGCCAGCAGACGGACAACAGGGAGCGAGCAGTACTTC
d_gene: -; v_gene: TRBV28; j_gene: TRBJ2-5; abundance: -; CDR3aa: CASSEEIQETQYF; CDR3nt: TGTGCCAGCAGTGAGGAGATCCAAGAGACCCAGTACTTC
d_gene: -; v_gene: TRBV4-1; j_gene: TRBJ2-3; abundance: -; CDR3aa: CASSLPTSGADTRYF; CDR3nt: TGCGCCAGCAGCCTACCGACCTCAGGCGCAGATACGCGGTATTTT
d_gene: TRBD1; v_gene: TRBV5-1; j_gene: TRBJ2-7; abundance: few; CDR3aa: CASSLLTGTGDEQYF; CDR3nt: TGCGCCAGCAGCCTACTAACCGGGACAGGAGACGAGCAGTACTTC
d_gene: -; v_gene: TRBV5-1; j_gene: TRBJ2-7; abundance: many; CDR3aa: CAPQGNSYEQYF; CDR3nt: TGCGCCCCACAGGGTAACTCCTACGAGCAGTACTTC
d_gene: -; v_gene: TRBV29-1; j_gene: TRBJ1-3; abundance: -; CDR3aa: CSVVRGNTIYF; CDR3nt: TGCAGCGTTGTGAGGGGAAACACCATATATTTT
d_gene: TRBD2; v_gene: TRBV7-2; j_gene: TRBJ2-2; abundance: -; CDR3aa: CASSSTSGKWGELFF; CDR3nt: TGTGCCAGCAGCTCGACTAGCGGGAAATGGGGGGAGCTGTTTTTT
d_gene: -; v_gene: TRBV30; j_gene: TRBJ2-7; abundance: -; CDR3aa: CAWNAFGGYEQYF; CDR3nt: TGTGCCTGGAATGCTTTTGGGGGATACGAGCAGTACTTC